The TCR beta chain described here comes from a study of T cells in women clearing cervical HPV infection (dated by TCRdb to 2017 to 2018). With respect to the entire study: The cases were 25 or so women with histologically confirmed HPV16-related CIN3 or worse, and 2 of these cases were invasive cancers. The approximately 23 controls were women who cleared a single incident HPV16 infection within 12 months without developing precancer or cancer. In the parent cohort, about 10,000 women aged 18 or older were enrolled in Guanacaste, Costa Rica, during about 1992 to 1994 and then followed for under 9 years. As quality controls, five blinded duplicates were added to each group, bringing the total to roughly 60 samples made up of some 50 participants and around 10 replicates. Among cases, blood sampling occurred a median of about 150 days after lesion detection, with an interquartile range of roughly 85 to 200 days. An exploratory proof-of-principle case-control study, nested within the Guanacaste HPV Natural History Study in Costa Rica, was conducted to compare TCR repertoires across cervical HPV16 outcomes. Cases were matched to controls by age within five years and by the year the sample was collected. Blood from cases was drawn at the visit where the lesion was first identified, while blood from controls was drawn once the infection was no longer detected. Cases had a median age of almost 35 years and controls had a median age of around 41, with no significant differences in baseline characteristics. Because only a few women had HLA typing data, the possibility that HLA type acted as a confounder could not be ruled out. On the study overall, not on this receptor specifically: TCR repertoire richness was significantly higher in CIN3+ cases than in controls across sequencing depths, while evenness did not differ. Because T-cell numbers per sample were unknown, differences in richness could reflect varying T-cell content rather than repertoire biology. Random forest classifiers combining richness and V gene abundances distinguished cases from controls with an estimated AUC of around 0.79. TRBV6-7 relative abundance was lower in cases than in controls (about 0.099% versus 0.16%; Bonferroni P = 0.0008). The cross-sectional design could not show whether associations preceded infection or resulted from it; effector/memory subsets and HPV-specific T cells were not isolated.

Every participant had a single incident cervical HPV16 infection, and prevalent HPV16 infections were excluded. Cervical HPV DNA was detected by MY09/MY11 PCR, and genotyping was performed by dot-blot hybridization. Fifteen mL of heparinized blood were centrifuged, and the buffy coat was aliquoted, frozen at -30°C, then stored at -80°C. QIAGEN kits were used to extract genomic DNA from buffy coat specimens. Using the immunoSEQ assay, multiplex PCR amplified TCR beta CDR3 regions from an average of about 1.1 ug of genomic DNA per sample. To correct primer bias, the assay used a complete synthetic TCR repertoire to set an amplification baseline. Amplicons were sequenced on the Illumina platform. The paper's processing steps were these. Sequences were error-corrected by clustering with frequency ratios and a modified nearest-neighbor algorithm and were then analyzed in the immunoSEQ Analyzer with IMGT gene definitions. TCR richness and evenness were averaged over 20 rarefaction repeats at each rarefaction depth, excluding samples with fewer sequences than the depth. Relative abundances of V, D and J genes were compared between groups using Wilcoxon rank sum tests, with FDR correction applied. An intraclass correlation of around 96% for TCR richness and an average of around 71% across some 69 gene segments were obtained from the blinded duplicates. TCRdb stores this immuneACCESS table with in-frame sequences only. Part of the clones is absent; in the studies checked, under half of the shortfall reflects unresolved V genes, and no reason is known for the rest. V and J calls and clone size are copied from that table; D and trimming were computed from the DNA. The sample has some 20,000 clones on record. The ten largest clones capture more than 4.5% of the sample.

Taken from cysteine to phenylalanine, the CDR3 has 15 residues. Of the CDR3's DNA, 36 bases were read; they are in frame from base 1. The germline V gene specifies SGHDT as CDR1 and YYEEEE as CDR2. Between the V and J ends, shortened by 0 bases and 2 bases respectively, the junction contains 11 bases. In regard to this clone: Its antigen specificity is not known. The CDR3 goes on 3 residues after the read ends, and that part is filled in from the germline J gene.

The receptor was isolated from a woman between 18 and 70 years old with a cervical HPV16 infection that either progressed to CIN3+ or cleared (not recorded which). Sequenced material: blood buffy coat. The V and J genes are TRBV5-6 and TRBJ2-5; a weak D assignment points to TRBD1 (5 bases agree). The CDR3 protein: CASSLETDYQETQYF. Partial CDR3 DNA: TGTGCCAGCAGCTTGGAGACAGATTATCAAGAGACC.